The source of this T cell receptor (beta chain) is a study of cytomegalovirus exposure and HLA in healthy donors. Study observations and caveats: Presence/absence analyses rested on an assumption that sequencing depth was roughly uniform across donors. Later analysis found that TCR beta chains associated with HLA were more clonally expanded than other, equally common chains. Fewer than 200 TCR beta chains were listed as cytomegalovirus-associated. Immune exposure was documented only through CMV serostatus.

Concerning this clone: Its antigen is currently unknown.

Both 60 Vbeta primers and 13 Jbeta primers went into the PCR. Sequencing used immunoSEQ multiplex PCR; TCRdb keeps in-frame clones, though not all of them. The sample has about 200,000 clones; 75% to 90% are singletons. Germline CDR1 LNHDA, CDR2 SQIVND (reference sequence). The junction had 18 bases not matched to a gene; V was cut back by 4 bases and J by 4 bases. CDR3 length equals 19 residues. Sequenced: PBMCs. The chain couples TRBV19 to TRBJ2-5; 10 bases line up with TRBD2. The origin of this receptor is a woman between 40 and 55 years old in good health and CMV-seronegative. CDR3 bases: TGTGCCAGTAGTACCGGTCGGGCTAGCGGGAGAACCGGGAGAGAGACCCAGTACTTC. It specifies CASSTGRASGRTGRETQYF.